These 18 T cell receptor beta chains share one sample of origin, sequenced in a study of blood T cell repertoires in COVID-19. Assay: immunoSEQ multiplex PCR; the TCRdb copy retains only in-frame clones and omits some. This sample has 250,000 to 300,000 clones; 81% occur once, and the top ten carry around 2.9%. Specimen: peripheral blood. The origin of the receptors is an older woman with active or convalescent COVID-19.

This clone has just one count. The CDR3 bases are TGCGCCAGCAGCTTGGAGGGACTAGCGGGGGGATTTGAGCAGTACTTC. This sequence encodes CASSLEGLAGGFEQYF. The chain has TRBV5-1 and TRBJ2-7, with 15 bases aligning to TRBD2. This CDR3 spans 16 amino acids. Germline V lookup: CDR1 SGHRS, CDR2 YFSETQ. The V segment lost 0 bases and the J segment 7 bases; nucleotides outside the gene matches: 5.

This clone was observed once. V and J are TRBV5-1 and TRBJ1-2, with 11 positions matching TRBD1. J lost 2 bases, V lost 3 bases, and 3 bases had no gene match. From germline, CDR1 is SGHRS and CDR2 YFSETQ. CDR3 length equals 15 residues. This CDR3 is CASSSGQGANYGYTF. For the CDR3, the DNA is TGCGCCAGCAGCTCTGGACAGGGGGCCAACTATGGCTACACCTTC.

V is TRBV10-2 and J is TRBJ1-1, with D possibly matching TRBD1 (6 bases). Germline CDR1 is WSHSY and CDR2 is SAAADI. V was clipped by 6 bases and J by 3 bases, with 14 bases between them. The CDR3 sequence is 14 residues long. CDR3: CASREGGLDTEAFF. The CDR3 region has the DNA TGCGCCAGCAGGGAGGGGGGCCTCGACACTGAAGCTTTCTTT.

The rearrangement links TRBV15 to TRBJ1-4, with 7 nucleotides matching TRBD1. This CDR3 comprises 17 residues. Germline CDR1 is LNHNV and CDR2 is YYDKDF (reference sequence). Trimming cost V 1 base and J 8 bases; bases outside gene matches: 13. The CDR3 DNA reads TGTGCCACCAGCAGAGGTCCGCCGACAGGGCCGGGGGAAAAACTGTTTTTT. It is translated as CATSRGPPTGPGEKLFF.

This sequence joins TRBV6-6 and TRBJ2-7, with D tentatively TRBD2 (7 bases). The V gene lost 4 bases and the J gene lost 7 bases, with 17 bases spanning the gap. The length of the CDR3 is 14 residues. CDR1 is MNHNY, CDR2 SVGAGI, per germline (reference sequence). The CDR3 protein is CASSWGGTTEEQYF. DNA of the CDR3: TGTGCCAGCAGTTGGGGGGGCACGACGGAAGAGCAGTACTTC.

This sequence joins TRBV27 and TRBJ1-1; 7 nucleotides agree with TRBD1. Germline loops: CDR1 MNHEY, CDR2 SMNVEV (reference sequence). The CDR3 sequence is 12 residues long. V shed 3 bases, J shed 10 bases, and the junction held 5 bases outside the gene matches. DNA for the CDR3: TGTGCCAGCAGTTTTGGGGACAGTAGAGCTTTCTTT. Translating gives CASSFGDSRAFF.

This clone came up once. The CDR3 sequence: CASQTGQASTDTQYF. DNA of the CDR3: TGTGCCAGCCAGACAGGCCAGGCTAGCACAGATACGCAGTATTTT. The rearrangement joins TRBV2 to TRBJ2-3; D possibly corresponds to TRBD1 (6 bases). Germline V CDR1 and CDR2: SNHLY, FYNNEI. V was trimmed by 8 bases and J by 0 bases, leaving 15 bases between them. The CDR3 covers 15 residues.

This clone was counted only a few times. The chain is built from TRBV27 and TRBJ2-3; weak D call: TRBD2 (7 bases). Between the trimmed V and J ends, which lost 5 bases and 1 base, there was a span of 16 bases. CDR3 length equals 16 residues. Germline values: CDR1 MNHEY, CDR2 SMNVEV (reference sequence). CDR3 in amino acids: CASSTSGDTRTDTQYF. The CDR3 DNA reads TGTGCCAGCAGTACAAGCGGGGACACACGCACAGATACGCAGTATTTT.

The V and J genes are TRBV7-8 and TRBJ2-7; 11 nucleotides line up with TRBD2. The germline V gene has CDR1 SGHVS and CDR2 FQNEAQ. J gave up 5 bases and V 4 bases, and 7 bases lay outside the gene matches. The CDR3 consists of 15 residues. Here the CDR3 DNA reads TGTGCCAGCAGCTCGCAGGGACTAGCGGAGGACGAGCAGTACTTC. Translated: CASSSQGLAEDEQYF.

The chain uses TRBV19 and TRBJ1-5; 7 bases align to TRBD1. The CDR3 contains 16 residues. The junction had 9 bases not matched to a gene; V was cut back by 5 bases and J by 2 bases. Germline V lookup: CDR1 LNHDA, CDR2 SQIVND (reference sequence). Here the CDR3 DNA reads TGTGCCAGTAGTCCGACAGGGTCTCGGGGCAATCAGCCCCAGCATTTT. Amino acid sequence: CASSPTGSRGNQPQHF.

The chain carries TRBV10-3 and TRBJ1-2; D might be TRBD1 (6 bases). Germline CDR1 is ENHRY and CDR2 is SYGVKD. The ends were cut back, 7 bases at V and 4 bases at J, with 13 bases in the middle. The CDR3 has 13 amino acids. CDR3 sequence reads: CAITGQGSYGYTF. CDR3 sequence (DNA): TGTGCCATCACCGGCCAGGGGTCCTATGGCTACACCTTC.

This sequence joins TRBV18 and TRBJ1-3; no definite D call. CDR1 is KGHSH, CDR2 LQKENI, per germline. The V end was cut by 0 bases, the J end by 2 bases, with 8 bases between. CDR3 length: 15 residues. CDR3 sequence: CASSPPNRPGNTIYF. The CDR3 nucleotides are TGTGCCAGCTCACCACCAAACAGACCTGGAAACACCATATATTTT.

DNA for the CDR3: TGTGCCAGCAGCTTAGTGGGACTAGCGTTTCGAGGTGTGCAGTACTTC. Amino acids: CASSLVGLAFRGVQYF. The J gene is TRBJ2-7, the V gene TRBV7-2, with 10 bases that match TRBD2. The CDR3 has 16 amino acids. Looked up from germline, CDR1 is SGHTA and CDR2 is FQGNSA. J gave up 9 bases and V 1 base, and 12 bases lay outside the gene matches.

The J gene is TRBJ1-4, the V gene TRBV21-1. TRBV21-1 is assigned pseudogene status. The CDR3 contains 16 residues. The CDR3 DNA follows: TGTGCCAGCAGCAAACCGAAGGTTGCGGAAAATGAAAAACTGTTTTTT. It specifies CASSKPKVAENEKLFF.

The V and J genes are TRBV5-1 and TRBJ2-1; 12 bases map to TRBD2. Trimming cost V 7 bases and J 8 bases; bases outside gene matches: 10. The CDR3 spans 15 residues. From germline, CDR1 is SGHRS and CDR2 YFSETQ. In DNA form, the CDR3 reads TGCGCCAGCCACTTTCCTAGCGGGGGGGCCGATGAGCAGTTCTTC. Protein sequence: CASHFPSGGADEQFF.

The chain couples TRBV7-9 to TRBJ1-4; 7 bases line up with TRBD1. The CDR3 is 18 amino acids. Trimming took 6 bases from V and 0 from J; bases not matched to a gene: 13. CDR1 is SEHNR, CDR2 FQNEAQ, per germline (reference sequence). DNA for the CDR3: TGTGCCAGCAGGCCCCCCGGGACAGAACAAACAACTAATGAAAAACTGTTTTTT. This encodes CASRPPGTEQTTNEKLFF.

The chain couples TRBV28 to TRBJ1-2, with 10 bases that match TRBD1. The CDR3 runs 14 residues. V trimming: 6 bases; J trimming: 7 bases; junction bases outside the gene matches: 8. Germline V gene sequence: CDR1 MDHEN, CDR2 SYDVKM. In DNA form, the CDR3 reads TGTGCCAGCAGCCCGGGACAGGGGAGGACTGGCTACACCTTC. Amino acids: CASSPGQGRTGYTF.

The chain combines TRBV3-1 (or the pseudogene TRBV3-2) with TRBJ2-7, with D maybe TRBD1 (6 bases). The CDR3 consists of 14 residues. V lost 1 base to trimming and J lost 2 bases, with 9 bases between them. From germline, CDR1 is LGHDT and CDR2 YNNKEL (reference sequence). The CDR3 coding sequence is TGTGCCAGCAGCCAAGTCGCAGGGGCCTACGAGCAGTACTTC. Its protein is CASSQVAGAYEQYF.